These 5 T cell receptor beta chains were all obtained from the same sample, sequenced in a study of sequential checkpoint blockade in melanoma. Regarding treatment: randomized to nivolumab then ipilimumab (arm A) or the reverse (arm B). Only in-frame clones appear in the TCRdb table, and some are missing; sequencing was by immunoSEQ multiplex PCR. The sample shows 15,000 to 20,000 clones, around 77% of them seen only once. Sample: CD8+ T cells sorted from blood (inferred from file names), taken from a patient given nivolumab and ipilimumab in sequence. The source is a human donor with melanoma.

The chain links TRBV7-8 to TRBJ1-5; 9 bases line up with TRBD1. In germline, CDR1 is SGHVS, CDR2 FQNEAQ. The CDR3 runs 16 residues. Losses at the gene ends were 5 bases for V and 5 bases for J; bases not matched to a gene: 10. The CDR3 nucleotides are TGTGCCAGCAGCGCCCTCGACAGGGGGATGGATCAGCCCCAGCATTTT. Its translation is CASSALDRGMDQPQHF.

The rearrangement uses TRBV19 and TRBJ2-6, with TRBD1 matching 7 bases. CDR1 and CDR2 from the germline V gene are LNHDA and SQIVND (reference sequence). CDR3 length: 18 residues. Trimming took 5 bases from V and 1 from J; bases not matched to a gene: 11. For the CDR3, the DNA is TGTGCCAGTAGTCCTCGACAGGGAAGGGTGTCTGGGGCCAACGTCCTGACTTTC. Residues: CASSPRQGRVSGANVLTF.

The CDR3 nucleotides read TGTGCCAGCACCTTTAGAAATCCGGGTGAAGCTTTCTTT. Amino acid sequence: CASTFRNPGEAFF. V gene TRBV9 combines with J gene TRBJ1-1; D gene uncertain. Trimming shortened V by 6 bases and J by 7 bases, and 16 bases separated the two germline ends. Germline V gene lookup returns CDR1 SGDLS and CDR2 YYNGEE. CDR3 length equals 13 residues.

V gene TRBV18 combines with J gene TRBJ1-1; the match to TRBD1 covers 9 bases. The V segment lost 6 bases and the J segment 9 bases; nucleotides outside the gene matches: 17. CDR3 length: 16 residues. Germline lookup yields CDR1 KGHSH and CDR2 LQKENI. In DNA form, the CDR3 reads TGTGCCAGCTCCCACAACGCCCGGGACAGGGATGAAAAAGCTTTCTTT. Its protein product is CASSHNARDRDEKAFF.

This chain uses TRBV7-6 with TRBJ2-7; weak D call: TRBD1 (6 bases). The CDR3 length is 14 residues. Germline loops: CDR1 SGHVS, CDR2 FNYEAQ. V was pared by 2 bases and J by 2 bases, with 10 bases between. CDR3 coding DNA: TGTGCCAGCAGCTTAACAGGGTCCACCTACGAGCAGTACTTC. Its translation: CASSLTGSTYEQYF.